Detailed here is one TCR beta chain. The antigen remains undetermined. A quantitative 5'-RACE method, one with molecular barcodes, was used to make TCR beta libraries. In TCRdb, the 5' RACE reads were re-called with MiXCR into one record per CDR3 protein. The data hold under 200,000 distinct CDR3 sequences, with more than 9% observed a single time. The data were obtained in a study of CD8 T cells in ankylosing spondylitis. Regarding the study as a whole: The study looked at matched synovial fluid samples from ankylosing spondylitis patients. Disease-linked clones were reported to be significantly enriched there.

CDR3 length: 11 amino acids. Germline V gene data show CDR1 as MGHDK and CDR2 as SYGVNS. Trimming stripped 7 bases from V and 4 bases from J, with 6 bases between. The chain has TRBV25-1 and TRBJ2-3; D uncertain. Input material: blood, either unsorted or a sorted T cell fraction (not recorded which). The clonotype was recovered from a male donor with ankylosing spondylitis or in good health (not recorded which). Here the CDR3 reads CASTWADTQYF. CDR3 sequence (DNA): TGTGCCAGCACATGGGCAGATACGCAGTATTTT.